This TCR beta chain was obtained from a study of early T cells in non-severe SARS-CoV-2 infection. About the study: Investigators sequenced bulk RNA drawn from unsorted whole blood, and chains remained unpaired. Study-level points and caveats: Private and CD4 specificities were missed by VDJdb matching, skewed to anti-spike CD8.

Unique molecular identifiers (one per individual cDNA molecule) were attached. TCRdb reanalysed the 5' RACE reads using MiXCR and keeps one entry per CDR3 protein. The sample contains tens of thousands of distinct CDR3 sequences, roughly an eighth of which appear only once. On this clonotype: Its antigen is not identified.

The length of the CDR3 is 13 residues. Germline V CDR1 and CDR2: ENHRY, SYGVKD. Trimming pared 2 bases from V and 5 bases from J, leaving 10 bases between. Material: whole blood, obtained at baseline. The V call is TRBV10-3, the J call TRBJ2-7; TRBD1 might be the D (5 bases). This clonotype originated in an adult who was a healthcare worker with PCR-confirmed SARS-CoV-2 infection or an uninfected control (not recorded which). DNA for the CDR3: TGTGCCATCAGTGAGGCAGCAGGGCACGAGCAGTACTTC. It yields the protein CAISEAAGHEQYF.